The 28 T cell receptor beta chains reported below all come from one sample, sequenced in a study of cytotoxic CD8 clonotypes in ibrutinib-treated CLL. The method was immunoSEQ multiplex PCR; TCRdb's version includes in-frame clones alone and lacks a portion of them. This table holds about 140,000 clones, about 72% found once. Sequences were derived from PBMCs, sampled after 12 months of ibrutinib treatment. The source is a human donor with chronic lymphocytic leukemia.

The chain's CDR3 is CASSVSADTQYF. The CDR3 region has the DNA TGTGCCAGCAGCGTATCCGCCGATACGCAGTATTTT. The V and J genes are TRBV9 and TRBJ2-3, with D unresolved. Per the germline V gene, CDR1 is SGDLS and CDR2 is YYNGEE. CDR3 size: 12 residues. V lost 1 base and J lost 6, with 6 bases in between.

The genes are TRBV6-6 and TRBJ2-5, with a tentative D call TRBD2 (6 bases). The CDR3 spans 12 residues. Trimming left V 8 bases short and J 4 bases short, with 11 bases between. Germline values: CDR1 MNHNY, CDR2 SVGAGI (reference sequence). The DNA of the CDR3 is TGTGCCAGCGGGGGAGGAGCAGAGACCCAGTACTTC. Amino acids: CASGGGAETQYF.

This clone showed up just once. The V and J genes are TRBV2 and TRBJ2-3, with D possibly TRBD1 on 6 matching bases. The CDR3 has 15 amino acids. Trimming left V 7 bases short and J 0 bases short, with 14 bases between. The germline gives CDR1 SNHLY, CDR2 FYNNEI. The DNA of the CDR3 is TGTGCCAGCAACCTACAGGGCACTAGCACAGATACGCAGTATTTT. Its translation is CASNLQGTSTDTQYF. Filled out from reference TRBV2 and TRBJ2-3, the complete variable domain reads EPEVTQTPSHQVTQMGQEVILRCVPISNHLYFYWYRQILGQKVEFLVSFYNNEISEKSEIFDDQFSVERPDGSNFTLKIRSTKLEDSAMYFCASNLQGTSTDTQYFGPGTRLTVL.

The chain is built from TRBV9 and TRBJ2-7, with D possibly TRBD1 on 5 matching bases. Trimming removed 0 bases from V and 2 bases from J, with 9 bases in between. CDR1 and CDR2 from the germline V gene are SGDLS and YYNGEE. The CDR3 runs 14 residues. The CDR3 DNA follows: TGTGCCAGCAGCGTAGGAAGGGGTACCTACGAGCAGTACTTC. Its translation: CASSVGRGTYEQYF.

The chain combines TRBV30 with TRBJ1-5; unclear D gene. CDR1 is GTSNPN, CDR2 SVGIG, per germline (reference sequence). The CDR3 is 17 residues long. Trimming removed 0 bases at V and 0 bases at J, with 15 bases between. The CDR3 here is CAWSVRGLFYSNQPQHF. The CDR3 region has the DNA TGTGCCTGGAGTGTAAGAGGCCTGTTCTATAGCAATCAGCCCCAGCATTTT. The whole variable domain, filled in from reference TRBV30 and TRBJ1-5, reads SQTIHQWPATLVQPVGSPLSLECTVEGTSNPNLYWYRQAAGRGLQLLFYSVGIGQISSEVPQNLSASRPQDRQFILSSKKLLLSDSGFYLCAWSVRGLFYSNQPQHFGDGTRLSIL.

The chain combines TRBV6-1 with TRBJ2-7, with 7 bases that match TRBD1. Germline assignment: CDR1 MNHNS and CDR2 SASEGT. V dropped 6 bases and J dropped 7; count of bases not matched to a gene: 3. The CDR3 spans 11 residues. CDR3 amino acids: CASRTGVEQYF. The CDR3 nucleotides read TGTGCCAGCAGAACAGGGGTTGAGCAGTACTTC.

V is TRBV6-5 and J is TRBJ1-1; no reliable D call. Deletions cut 8 bases from V and 2 bases from J, with 15 bases between. The length of the CDR3 is 14 residues. The germline V gene encodes CDR1 MNHEY and CDR2 SVGAGI. In nucleotides, the CDR3 is TGTGCCAGCCGCCCCGGGTGGGTCAACACTGAAGCTTTCTTT. Protein: CASRPGWVNTEAFF.

The genes are TRBV5-6 and TRBJ1-2; TRBD1 aligns across 8 bases. Germline CDR1 is SGHDT and CDR2 is YYEEEE. The CDR3 totals 13 residues. V shed 4 bases, J shed 8 bases, and the junction held 7 bases outside the gene matches. The CDR3 DNA reads as TGTGCCAGCAGCACAGGGGGGGCGCACGGCTACACCTTC. It codes for CASSTGGAHGYTF.

The chain couples TRBV18 to TRBJ1-1, with 7 bases that match TRBD1. Germline V CDR1 and CDR2: KGHSH, LQKENI. V shed 6 bases, J shed 1 base, and the junction held 8 bases outside the gene matches. This CDR3 is 15 amino acids long. CDR3 DNA sequence: TGTGCCAGCTCCGACAGGGCTAGTGGGAACACTGAAGCTTTCTTT. This translates into CASSDRASGNTEAFF.

In this sample, this clone turned up a few times. This chain connects TRBV5-1 to TRBJ2-7; no clear D gene. Trimming pared 4 bases from V and 0 bases from J, leaving 5 bases between. CDR1 is SGHRS, CDR2 YFSETQ, per germline. The length of the CDR3 is 12 residues. CDR3 amino acids: CASSEPSYEQYF. The CDR3 DNA follows: TGCGCCAGCAGCGAGCCCTCCTACGAGCAGTACTTC.

This sequence joins TRBV4-1 and TRBJ2-1, with D maybe TRBD1 (7 bases). The V end was cut by 4 bases, the J end by 7 bases, with 17 bases between. Germline lookup yields CDR1 MGHRA and CDR2 YSYEKL. There are 15 residues in the CDR3. CDR3 bases: TGCGCCAGCAGCCGGTCCGGGTCAGGGGGGAATGAGCAGTTCTTC. Amino acid sequence: CASSRSGSGGNEQFF.

This chain connects TRBV7-8 to TRBJ2-5; unclear D gene. The CDR3 extends over 14 amino acids. V was shortened by 4 bases and J by 1 base, with 10 bases between the two germline ends. Germline CDR1 and CDR2: SGHVS and FQNEAQ. CDR3 bases: TGTGCCAGCAGCTCCACGGCAATCCAAGAGACCCAGTACTTC. Residues: CASSSTAIQETQYF.

This clone was seen more than once but under ten times. The CDR3 spells CASSWRLAPETQYF. In nucleotides, the CDR3 is TGTGCCAGCAGCTGGCGACTCGCCCCCGAGACCCAGTACTTC. This chain joins TRBV7-9 and TRBJ2-5; D ambiguous. The germline gives CDR1 SEHNR, CDR2 FQNEAQ (reference sequence). This CDR3 region has 14 residues. Between the trimmed V and J ends, which lost 4 bases and 5 bases, there was a span of 14 bases.

The chain couples TRBV30 to TRBJ2-2; no reliable D call. Germline values: CDR1 GTSNPN, CDR2 SVGIG (reference sequence). The V and J ends lost 2 bases and 0 bases respectively, with 7 bases between them. The CDR3 spans 14 residues. CDR3 residues: CAWSWRSNTGELFF. CDR3 DNA sequence: TGTGCCTGGAGTTGGAGATCGAACACCGGGGAGCTGTTTTTT.

The V and J genes are TRBV19 and TRBJ1-4, with 10 bases fitting TRBD1. The J segment lost 0 bases and the V segment lost 6 bases, leaving 10 bases of the junction unmatched. CDR3 length: 18 residues. The V gene's germline CDR1 is LNHDA and CDR2 SQIVND (reference sequence). The DNA of the CDR3 is TGTGCCAGTAGCATGACAGGGGGCCCTTCCCCAACTAATGAAAAACTGTTTTTT. Its protein product is CASSMTGGPSPTNEKLFF.

This sequence joins TRBV7-2 and TRBJ1-2, with D possibly matching TRBD1 (6 bases). Trimming took off 1 base at V and 5 bases at J, with 17 bases between the two ends. The CDR3 totals 16 residues. CDR1 is SGHTA, CDR2 FQGNSA, per germline. The CDR3 DNA reads TGTGCCAGCAGCTTAGATAGTGGGGGGGCCCCGTATGGCTACACCTTC. Its translation: CASSLDSGGAPYGYTF.

The rearrangement joins TRBV28 to TRBJ2-7; 7 bases match TRBD1. CDR3 size: 14 residues. With 4 bases clipped from V and 3 bases from J, the junction kept 6 bases outside the gene matches. Germline V gene lookup returns CDR1 MDHEN and CDR2 SYDVKM. Here the CDR3 reads CASSSGTELYEQYF. CDR3 sequence (DNA): TGTGCCAGCAGTTCCGGGACAGAACTCTACGAGCAGTACTTC.

This chain connects TRBV4-3 to TRBJ2-2; TRBD1 is a possible D gene (7 bases). The germline V gene has CDR1 LGHNA and CDR2 YSLEER. V lost 3 bases to trimming and J lost 2 bases, with 13 bases between them. CDR3 length: 16 residues. CDR3 region: CASSHGGTANTGELFF. DNA for the CDR3: TGCGCCAGCAGCCATGGCGGGACAGCTAACACCGGGGAGCTGTTTTTT.

This clone appeared a single time. The rearrangement links TRBV7-9 to TRBJ1-2; a weak D match, TRBD1 (6 bases). The germline gives CDR1 SEHNR, CDR2 FQNEAQ (reference sequence). The V gene lost 5 bases and the J gene lost 5 bases, with 21 bases spanning the gap. The CDR3 is 16 amino acids. Written as DNA, the CDR3 is TGTGCCAGCAGCCAGGGGTTCGGGGCTTCTGGTTATGGCTACACCTTC. This encodes CASSQGFGASGYGYTF.

The chain employs TRBV4-1 and TRBJ2-7, with 7 bases that match TRBD1. With V trimmed by 2 bases and J by 0 bases, 10 bases remained unmatched. The germline CDR1 and CDR2 sequences are MGHRA and YSYEKL. The CDR3 has 17 amino acids. The CDR3: CASSQPRQGLSSYEQYF. DNA for the CDR3: TGCGCCAGCAGCCAACCACGACAGGGCTTGAGCTCCTACGAGCAGTACTTC.

This chain uses TRBV20-1 with TRBJ1-1; no clear D. The CDR3 is made up of 11 amino acids. V was cut by 7 bases and J by 6 bases, with 12 bases left in between. Germline loops: CDR1 DFQATT, CDR2 SNEGSKA (reference sequence). CDR3 loop: CSVKSSAEAFF. As DNA, the CDR3 is TGCAGTGTTAAGAGTAGCGCTGAAGCTTTCTTT.

With respect to this clone: Additional DNA sequences in this sample encode the identical CDR3. The chain links TRBV18 to TRBJ2-3; D gene uncertain. Looked up from germline, CDR1 is KGHSH and CDR2 is LQKENI. V lost 2 bases and J 1 base, leaving 4 bases between the germline ends. CDR3 length equals 13 residues. CDR3 in amino acids: CASSPSGTDTQYF. CDR3 coding DNA: TGTGCCAGCTCACCAAGTGGCACAGATACGCAGTATTTT.

This chain links TRBV28 with TRBJ1-5; D ambiguous. Trimming left V 3 bases short and J 7 bases short, with 7 bases between. This CDR3 region has 12 residues. From germline, CDR1 is MDHEN and CDR2 SYDVKM. The CDR3 sequence is CASSFGSQPQHF. The CDR3 DNA reads TGTGCCAGCAGTTTCGGGTCCCAGCCCCAGCATTTT.

The chain employs TRBV19 and TRBJ2-7; no clear D. CDR3 length: 13 residues. Trimming pared 6 bases from V and 0 bases from J, leaving 9 bases between. Germline V gives CDR1 LNHDA, CDR2 SQIVND (reference sequence). The CDR3 region has the DNA TGTGCCAGTAGCCCCTCAGGCTCCTACGAGCAGTACTTC. It encodes CASSPSGSYEQYF.

V gene TRBV7-6 combines with J gene TRBJ1-5, with D uncertain. Per the germline V gene, CDR1 is SGHVS and CDR2 is FNYEAQ. Trimming cost V 2 bases and J 8 bases, with 10 bases left between them. The CDR3 is made up of 13 amino acids. CDR3 amino acids: CASSLNTAKPQHF. CDR3 DNA sequence: TGTGCCAGCAGCTTAAATACGGCGAAGCCCCAGCATTTT. Looking up the rest from reference TRBV7-6 and TRBJ1-5 gives the full variable domain: GAGVSQSPRYKVTKRGQDVALRCDPISGHVSLYWYRQALGQGPEFLTYFNYEAQQDKSGLPNDRFSAERPEGSISTLTIQRTEQRDSAMYRCASSLNTAKPQHFGDGTRLSIL.

This chain joins TRBV6-1 and TRBJ2-7; 10 positions agree with TRBD2. The ends lost 4 bases at V and 0 bases at J; junction bases unmatched: 6. CDR3 length: 16 residues. Germline CDR1 and CDR2: MNHNS and SASEGT. The CDR3, as DNA: TGTGCCAGCAGTGGACCTAGCGGGAGCGGCTCCTACGAGCAGTACTTC. It is translated as CASSGPSGSGSYEQYF.

The V and J genes are TRBV10-3 and TRBJ2-7; D possibly matches TRBD1 or TRBD2 (5 bases each). V dropped 5 bases and J dropped 6 bases, with 8 bases sitting between them. Germline V gives CDR1 ENHRY, CDR2 SYGVKD. The length of the CDR3 is 11 residues. The CDR3 DNA reads TGTGCCATCAGTTATGGGGGCGAGCAGTACTTC. Its protein product is CAISYGGEQYF.

V and J are TRBV11-2 and TRBJ2-7; perhaps TRBD1 as D (5 bases). Trimming removed 2 bases from V and 5 bases from J, with 22 bases in between. Germline CDR1 and CDR2: SGHAT and FQNNGV. CDR3 length: 17 residues. The CDR3 coding sequence is TGTGCCAGCAGCTTACCTCCTTGGGCAGGGAATGTCGACGAGCAGTACTTC. Amino acids: CASSLPPWAGNVDEQYF. Looking up the rest from reference TRBV11-2 and TRBJ2-7 gives the full variable domain: EAGVAQSPRYKIIEKRQSVAFWCNPISGHATLYWYQQILGQGPKLLIQFQNNGVVDDSQLPKDRFSAERLKGVDSTLKIQPAKLEDSAVYLCASSLPPWAGNVDEQYFGPGTRLTVT.